This record covers a single T cell receptor (beta chain). The source of the sample is a study of blood T cell repertoires in COVID-19. Some clones are missing from TCRdb's copy, which holds only in-frame ones; the method was immunoSEQ multiplex PCR. The sample has 150,000 to 200,000 clones, 70% to 90% seen once; the top ten hold roughly 7%. Trimming took 6 bases from V and 0 from J, leaving 18 bases between them. The CDR3 spans 16 residues. Germline assignment: CDR1 ENHRY and CDR2 SYGVKD. Specimen: peripheral blood. The receptor was isolated from a woman aged 80 or over in a cohort sampled during active or convalescent COVID-19. The chain has TRBV10-3 and TRBJ2-7, with D possibly matching TRBD2 (5 bases). In DNA form, the CDR3 reads TGTGCCATCAGCGGGTCAGGACTGTCGAGCTCCTACGAGCAGTACTTC. As protein: CAISGSGLSSSYEQYF.